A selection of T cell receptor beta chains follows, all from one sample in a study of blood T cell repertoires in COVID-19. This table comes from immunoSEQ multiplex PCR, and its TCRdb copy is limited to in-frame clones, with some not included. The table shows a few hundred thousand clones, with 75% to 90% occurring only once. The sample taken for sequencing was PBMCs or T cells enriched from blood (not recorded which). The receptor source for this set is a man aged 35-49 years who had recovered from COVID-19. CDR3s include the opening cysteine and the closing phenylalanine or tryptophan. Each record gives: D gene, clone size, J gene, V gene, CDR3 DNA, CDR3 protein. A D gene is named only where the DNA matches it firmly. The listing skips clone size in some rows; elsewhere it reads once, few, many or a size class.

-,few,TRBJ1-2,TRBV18,TGTGCCAGCTCACCACGACAGCTGACGGGCTATGGCTACACCTTC,CASSPRQLTGYGYTF
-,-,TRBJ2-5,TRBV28,TGTGCCAGCAGTACGGGCCAAGAGACCCAGTACTTC,CASSTGQETQYF
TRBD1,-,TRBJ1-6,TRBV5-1,TGCGCCAGCAGCCCGGGACAGGGGGAGAGGACCCTCCACTTT,CASSPGQGERTLHF
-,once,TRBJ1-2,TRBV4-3,TGCGCCAGCAGCCCCACAGGGTCTTTGGGTGGCTACACCTTC,CASSPTGSLGGYTF
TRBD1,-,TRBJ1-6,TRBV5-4,TGTGCCAGCAGCTTCGGGACAGGGATTTCACCCCTCCACTTT,CASSFGTGISPLHF
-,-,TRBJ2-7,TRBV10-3,TGTGCCACCTCGGGTCAGTACGAGCAGTACTTC,CATSGQYEQYF
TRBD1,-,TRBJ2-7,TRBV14,TGTGCCAGCAGCCAAGTAGAGACAGGGGGCTACGAGCAGTACTTC,CASSQVETGGYEQYF
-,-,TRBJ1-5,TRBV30,TGTGCCTGGAGTAAGGGAGGGGGTCAGCCCCAGCATTTT,CAWSKGGGQPQHF
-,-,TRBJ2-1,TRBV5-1,TGCGCCAGCAGCTTGGGGCAGAACGCATACAATGAGCAGTTCTTC,CASSLGQNAYNEQFF
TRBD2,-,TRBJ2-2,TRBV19,TGTGCCAGTAATGGTGGAGGGAGGGGGAACACCGGGGAGCTGTTTTTT,CASNGGGRGNTGELFF
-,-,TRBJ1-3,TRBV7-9,TGTGCCAGCACCCAGGGGACTGGAAACACCATATATTTT,CASTQGTGNTIYF
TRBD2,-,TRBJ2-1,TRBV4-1,TGCGCCAGCAGCCAAGGACTAGCGGGAGGAAGCTCCTACAATGAGCAGTTCTTC,CASSQGLAGGSSYNEQFF
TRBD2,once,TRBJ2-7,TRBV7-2,TGTGCCAGCAGCCCCGGGACTAGCGGGAGCCTCGAGCAGTACTTC,CASSPGTSGSLEQYF
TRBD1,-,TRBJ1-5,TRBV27,TGTGCCAGCAGTTTCCTACGTTCGGGACAGGGGGCCAATCAGCCCCAGCATTTT,CASSFLRSGQGANQPQHF
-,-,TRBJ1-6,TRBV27,TGTGCCAGCACCATCGGGCCACCGGGAGGATCACCCCTCCACTTT,CASTIGPPGGSPLHF
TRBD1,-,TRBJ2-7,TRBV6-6,TGTGCCAGCAGTTCGGAGACAGGGCCCTCGGGCGAGCAGTACTTC,CASSSETGPSGEQYF
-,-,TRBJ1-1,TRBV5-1,TGCGCCAGCAGCGCTGAGGTGGGTGAAGCTTTCTTT,CASSAEVGEAFF
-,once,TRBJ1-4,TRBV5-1,TGCGCCAGCAGCACAGGACAGCGCGATAATGAAAAACTGTTTTTT,CASSTGQRDNEKLFF
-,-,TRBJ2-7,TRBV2,TGTGCCAGCAGTGGGATTTCGGGCTATCGGGGAGTTGGTTTTTTC,CASSGISGYRGVGFF
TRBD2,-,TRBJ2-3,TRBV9,TGTGCCAGCGGAAACGGGACTAGCGGGAATTCAGATACGCAGTATTTT,CASGNGTSGNSDTQYF
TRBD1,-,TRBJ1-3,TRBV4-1,TGCGCCAGCAGCCCCGGGACAGGTAGACTCTCTGGAAACACCATATATTTT,CASSPGTGRLSGNTIYF
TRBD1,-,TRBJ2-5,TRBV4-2,TGTGCCAGCAGCCAGACAGGGGGCCAAGAGACCCAGTACTTC,CASSQTGGQETQYF
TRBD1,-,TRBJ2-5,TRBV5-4,TGTGCCAGCAGCTCACAGGGGTGGGAGACCCAGTACTTC,CASSSQGWETQYF
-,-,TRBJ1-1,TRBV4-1,TGCGCCAGCAGCCAAGAGAGTCAGGTCGGCACTGAAGCTTTCTTT,CASSQESQVGTEAFF
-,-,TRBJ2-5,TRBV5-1,TGCGCCAGCAGCTTGTTGTCGACTGATCAAGAGACCCAGTACTTC,CASSLLSTDQETQYF
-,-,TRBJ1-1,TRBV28,TGTGCCAGCAGTTTAGAGTACACTGAAGCTTTCTTT,CASSLEYTEAFF
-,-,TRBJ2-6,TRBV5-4,TGTGCCAGCAGCTTGGGTGCGATCTCTGGGGCCAACGTCCTGACTTTC,CASSLGAISGANVLTF
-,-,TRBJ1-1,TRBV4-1,TGCGCCAGCAGTACAAGGAGGGGTGAAGCTTTCTTT,CASSTRRGEAFF
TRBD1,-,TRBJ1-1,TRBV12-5,TGTGCTAGTGGTTTGGTACAGGACAGGGGGCTGAATGAAGCTTTCTTT,CASGLVQDRGLNEAFF
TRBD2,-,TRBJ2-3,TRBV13,TGTGCCAGCAGACAATACGAAATAGCGGGAGGGCCGATCGATACGCAGTATTTT,CASRQYEIAGGPIDTQYF
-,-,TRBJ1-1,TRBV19,TGTGCCAGTAGTAAGAGGAACACTGAAGCTTTCTTT,CASSKRNTEAFF
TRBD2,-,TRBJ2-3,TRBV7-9,TGTGCCAGCAGCCCAATCCTGGGGTACGGGACTAGCGGCACAGATACGCAGTATTTT,CASSPILGYGTSGTDTQYF
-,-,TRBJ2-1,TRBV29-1,TGCAGCGCCCACTCCGCGAATGAGCAGTTCTTC,CSAHSANEQFF
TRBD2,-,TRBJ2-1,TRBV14,TGTGCCAGCAGCCAAGACCGGACTAGCGTCTACAATGAGCAGTTCTTC,CASSQDRTSVYNEQFF
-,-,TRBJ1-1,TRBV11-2,TGTGCCAGCAGCTTAGCAGTTCAAAACCAGGGGTATATGACTGAAGCTTTCTTT,CASSLAVQNQGYMTEAFF
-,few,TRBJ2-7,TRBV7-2,TGTGCCAGCAGCTTAGTTACCTACGAGCAGTACTTC,CASSLVTYEQYF
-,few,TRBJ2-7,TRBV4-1,TGCGCCAGCAGCCAAGGTGGAGCTACCGTCGGCGAGCAGTACTTC,CASSQGGATVGEQYF
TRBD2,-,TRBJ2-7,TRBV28,TGTGCCAGCAGTGGGGGACTAGCGGGAGATTGGTACGAGCAGTACTTC,CASSGGLAGDWYEQYF
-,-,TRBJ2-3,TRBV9,TGTGCCAGCAGCGTAGGTCAGTCTAGCACAGATACGCAGTATTTT,CASSVGQSSTDTQYF
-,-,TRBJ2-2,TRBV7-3,TGTGCCAGCAGCCGGGGGGCGGCGGGCACCGGGGAGCTGTTTTTT,CASSRGAAGTGELFF
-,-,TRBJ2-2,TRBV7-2,TGTGCCAGCAGGACCCAGGGTGCCGGGGAGCTGTTTTTT,CASRTQGAGELFF
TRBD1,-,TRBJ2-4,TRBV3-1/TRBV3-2,TGTGCCAGCAGCTCAGGGGGCATTCAGGAAAACATTCAGTACTTC,CASSSGGIQENIQYF
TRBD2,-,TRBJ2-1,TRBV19,TGTGCCAGTACTCATACGTGGGTAGCGGGAACCTCCTACAATGAGCAGTTCTTC,CASTHTWVAGTSYNEQFF
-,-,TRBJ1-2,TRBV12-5,TGTGCTAGTGGACTAGACGGTATCTATGGCTACACCTTC,CASGLDGIYGYTF
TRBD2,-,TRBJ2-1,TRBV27,TGTGCCAGCAGTTTAACTAGCGGGTCCTACAATGAGCAGTTCTTC,CASSLTSGSYNEQFF
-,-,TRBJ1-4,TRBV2,TGTGCCAGCAGTGAATGGACAGATGAAAAACTGTTTTTT,CASSEWTDEKLFF
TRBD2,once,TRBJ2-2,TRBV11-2,TGTGCCAGCAGTCCCCGGGGGGGGATCACCGGGGAGCTGTTTTTT,CASSPRGGITGELFF
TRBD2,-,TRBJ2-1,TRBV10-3,TGTGCCATCAGTGCACTAGCGGGGGATGAGCAGTTCTTC,CAISALAGDEQFF
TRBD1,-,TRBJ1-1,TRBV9,TGTGCCAGCAGCGCCGGGACAGACACTGAAGCTTTCTTT,CASSAGTDTEAFF
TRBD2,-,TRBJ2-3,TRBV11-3,TGTGCCAGCAGCAATCCGACTAGCGGGACCACAGATACGCAGTATTTT,CASSNPTSGTTDTQYF
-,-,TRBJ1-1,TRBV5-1,TGCGCCAGCAGCTTGGCTTATCAGGGAAAGAACACTGAAGCTTTCTTT,CASSLAYQGKNTEAFF
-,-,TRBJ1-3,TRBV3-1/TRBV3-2,TGTGCCAGCAGCCGAAAGGGGTCTAGCTCTGGAAACACCATATATTTT,CASSRKGSSSGNTIYF
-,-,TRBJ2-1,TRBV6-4,TGTGCCAGCAGTGACGAATGGCGGGGCAAAGTAAGTGAGCAGTTCTTC,CASSDEWRGKVSEQFF
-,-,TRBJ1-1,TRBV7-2,TGTGCCAGCAGACATGCAGGGTCAGGAGCTTTCTTT,CASRHAGSGAFF